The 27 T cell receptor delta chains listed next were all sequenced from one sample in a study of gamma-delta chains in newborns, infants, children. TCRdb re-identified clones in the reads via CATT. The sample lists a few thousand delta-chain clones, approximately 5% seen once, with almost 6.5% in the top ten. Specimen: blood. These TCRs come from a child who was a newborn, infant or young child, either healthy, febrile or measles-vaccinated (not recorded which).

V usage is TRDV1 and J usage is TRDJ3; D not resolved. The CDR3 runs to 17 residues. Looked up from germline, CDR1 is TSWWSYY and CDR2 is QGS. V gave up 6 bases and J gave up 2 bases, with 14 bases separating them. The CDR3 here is CALGGVPSPWDTRQMFF. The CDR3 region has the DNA TGTGCTCTTGGAGGGGTACCAAGCCCCTGGGACACCCGACAGATGTTTTTC.

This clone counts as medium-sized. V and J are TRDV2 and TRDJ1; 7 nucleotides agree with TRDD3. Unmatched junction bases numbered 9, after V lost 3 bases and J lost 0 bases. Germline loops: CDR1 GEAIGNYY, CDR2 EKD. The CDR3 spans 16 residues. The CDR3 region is CACDGLGGDYTDKLIF. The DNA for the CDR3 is TGTGCCTGTGACGGGCTGGGGGGGGACTACACCGATAAACTCATCTTT.

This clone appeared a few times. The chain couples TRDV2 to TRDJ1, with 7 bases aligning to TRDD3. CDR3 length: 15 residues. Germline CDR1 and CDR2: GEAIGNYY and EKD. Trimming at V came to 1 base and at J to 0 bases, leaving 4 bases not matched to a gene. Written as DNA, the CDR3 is TGTGCCTGTGACACTCTGGGGGCTTACACCGATAAACTCATCTTT. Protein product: CACDTLGAYTDKLIF.

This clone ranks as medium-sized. CDR3 DNA sequence: TGTGCCTGTGACCAAGTATCGTCCTCGGCCAGTTACACCGATAAACTCATCTTT. Amino acids: CACDQVSSSASYTDKLIF. The chain employs TRDV2 and TRDJ1; the D is unclear. Trimming stripped 3 bases from V and 0 bases from J, with 22 bases between. This CDR3 has 18 residues. Germline assignment: CDR1 GEAIGNYY and CDR2 EKD.

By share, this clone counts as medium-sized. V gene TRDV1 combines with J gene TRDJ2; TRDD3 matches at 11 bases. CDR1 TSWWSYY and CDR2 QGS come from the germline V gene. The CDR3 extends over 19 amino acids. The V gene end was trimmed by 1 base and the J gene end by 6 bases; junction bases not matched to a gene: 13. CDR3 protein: CALGEPLPILGDKPAQLFF. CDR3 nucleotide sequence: TGTGCTCTTGGGGAACCTCTTCCAATACTGGGGGATAAGCCAGCACAACTCTTCTTT.

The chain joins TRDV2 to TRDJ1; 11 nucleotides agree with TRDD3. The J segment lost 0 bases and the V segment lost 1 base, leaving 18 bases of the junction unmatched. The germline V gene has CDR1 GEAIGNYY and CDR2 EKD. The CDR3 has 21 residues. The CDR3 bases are TGTGCCTGTGACACGGTTTCGCTGGGGGATACAAGGACATCTTACACCGATAAACTCATCTTT. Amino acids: CACDTVSLGDTRTSYTDKLIF.

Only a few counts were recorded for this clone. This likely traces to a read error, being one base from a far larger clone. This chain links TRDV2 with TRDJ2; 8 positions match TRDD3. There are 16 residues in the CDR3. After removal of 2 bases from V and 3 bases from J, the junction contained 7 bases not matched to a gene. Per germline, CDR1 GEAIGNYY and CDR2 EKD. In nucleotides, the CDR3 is TGTGCCTGTGACATACTGGGGGGTACGATGACAGCACAACTCTTCTTT. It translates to CACDILGGTMTAQLFF.

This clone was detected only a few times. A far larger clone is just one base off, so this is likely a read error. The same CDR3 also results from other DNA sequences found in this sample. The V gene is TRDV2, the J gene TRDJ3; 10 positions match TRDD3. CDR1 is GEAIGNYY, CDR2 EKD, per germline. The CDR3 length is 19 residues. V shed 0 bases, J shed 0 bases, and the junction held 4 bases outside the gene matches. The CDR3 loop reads CACDTVLGDSSWDTRQMFF. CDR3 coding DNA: TGTGCCTGTGACACCGTGCTGGGGGATAGCTCCTGGGACACCCGACAGATGTTTTTC.

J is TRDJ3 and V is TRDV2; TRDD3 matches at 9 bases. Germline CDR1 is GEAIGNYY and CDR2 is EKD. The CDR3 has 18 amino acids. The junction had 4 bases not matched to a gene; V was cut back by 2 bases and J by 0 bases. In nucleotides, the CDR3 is TGTGCCTGTGACAGACTGGGGGACAGCTCCTGGGACACCCGACAGATGTTTTTC. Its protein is CACDRLGDSSWDTRQMFF.

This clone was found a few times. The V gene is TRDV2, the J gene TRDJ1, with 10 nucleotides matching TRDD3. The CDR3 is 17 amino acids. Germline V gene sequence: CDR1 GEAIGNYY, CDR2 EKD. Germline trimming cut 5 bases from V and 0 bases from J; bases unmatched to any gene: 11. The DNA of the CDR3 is TGTGCCTGTGTCCCACTGGGGGATGCGCCGTACACCGATAAACTCATCTTT. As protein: CACVPLGDAPYTDKLIF.

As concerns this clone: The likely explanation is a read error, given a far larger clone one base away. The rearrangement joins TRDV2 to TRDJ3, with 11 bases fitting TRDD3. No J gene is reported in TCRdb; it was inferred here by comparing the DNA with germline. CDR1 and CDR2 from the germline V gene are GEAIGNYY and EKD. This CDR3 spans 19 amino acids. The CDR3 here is CACDTVLGDSSWNTRQMFF. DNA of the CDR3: TGTGCCTGTGACACCGTACTGGGGGATAGCTCCTGGAACACCCGACAGATGTTTTTC.

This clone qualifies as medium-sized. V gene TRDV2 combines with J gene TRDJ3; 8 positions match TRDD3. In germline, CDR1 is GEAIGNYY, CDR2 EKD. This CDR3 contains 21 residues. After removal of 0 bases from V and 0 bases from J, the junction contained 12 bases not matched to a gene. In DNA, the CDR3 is TGTGCCTGTGACACCGGAGACTGGGGGTCCGGGGGCTCCTGGGACACCCGACAGATGTTTTTC. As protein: CACDTGDWGSGGSWDTRQMFF.

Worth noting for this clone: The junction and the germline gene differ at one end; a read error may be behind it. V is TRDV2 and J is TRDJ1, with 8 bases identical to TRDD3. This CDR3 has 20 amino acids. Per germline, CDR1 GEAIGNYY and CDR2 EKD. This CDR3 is CACDPLRGLPGGRYTGKLIF. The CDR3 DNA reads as TGTGCCTGTGACCCCCTACGTGGCCTCCCTGGGGGACGTTACACCGGTAAACTCATCTTT.

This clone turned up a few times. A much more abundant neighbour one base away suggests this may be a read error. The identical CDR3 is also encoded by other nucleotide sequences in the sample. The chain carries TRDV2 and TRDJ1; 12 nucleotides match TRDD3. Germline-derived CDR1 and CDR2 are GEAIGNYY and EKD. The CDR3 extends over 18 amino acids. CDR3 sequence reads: CACDTLVLGDTIPDKLIF. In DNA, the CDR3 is TGTGCTTGTGACACGCTCGTACTGGGGGATACAATCCCCGATAAACTCATCTTT.

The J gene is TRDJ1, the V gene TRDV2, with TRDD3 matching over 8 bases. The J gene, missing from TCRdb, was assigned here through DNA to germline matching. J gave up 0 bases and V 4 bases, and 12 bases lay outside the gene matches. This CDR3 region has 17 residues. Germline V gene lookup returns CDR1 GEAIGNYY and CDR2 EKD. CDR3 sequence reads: CACEGLGVKRDTDKLIF. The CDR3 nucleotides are TGTGCCTGTGAAGGACTGGGGGTAAAGAGGGACACCGATAAACTCATCTTT.

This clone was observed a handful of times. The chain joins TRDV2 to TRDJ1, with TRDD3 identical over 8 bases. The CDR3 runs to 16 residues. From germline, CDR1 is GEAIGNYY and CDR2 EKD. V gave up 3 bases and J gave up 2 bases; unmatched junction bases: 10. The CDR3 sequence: CACDPLSGGRTDKLIF. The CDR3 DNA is TGTGCCTGTGACCCCCTCTCTGGGGGACGTACCGATAAACTCATCTTT.

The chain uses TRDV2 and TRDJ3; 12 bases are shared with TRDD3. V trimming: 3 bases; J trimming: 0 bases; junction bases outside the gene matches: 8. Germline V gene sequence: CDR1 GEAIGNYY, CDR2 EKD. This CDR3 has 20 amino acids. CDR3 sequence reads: CACDALGDTPSSWDTRQMFF. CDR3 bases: TGTGCCTGTGACGCACTGGGGGATACTCCTAGCTCCTGGGACACCCGACAGATGTTTTTC.

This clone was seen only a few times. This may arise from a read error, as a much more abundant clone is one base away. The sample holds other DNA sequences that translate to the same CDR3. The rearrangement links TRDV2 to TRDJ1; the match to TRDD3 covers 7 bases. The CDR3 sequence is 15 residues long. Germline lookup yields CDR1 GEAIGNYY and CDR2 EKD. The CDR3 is CACLHLGDHTDKLIF. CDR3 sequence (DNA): TGCGCCTGTTTGCACTTGGGGGACCACACCGATAAACTCATCTTT.

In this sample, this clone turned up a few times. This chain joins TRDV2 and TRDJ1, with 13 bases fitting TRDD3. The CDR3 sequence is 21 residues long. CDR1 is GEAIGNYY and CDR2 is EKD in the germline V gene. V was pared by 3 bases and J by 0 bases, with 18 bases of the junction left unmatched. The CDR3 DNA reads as TGTGCCTGTGACCCCGTCCTCCCGGTACTGGGGGATACGGTTTACACCGATAAACTCATCTTT. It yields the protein CACDPVLPVLGDTVYTDKLIF.

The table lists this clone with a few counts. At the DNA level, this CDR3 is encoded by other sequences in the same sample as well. CDR3 sequence reads: CACDTAGSSSWDTRQMFF. CDR3 DNA: TGTGCCTGTGACACCGCTGGGTCCAGCTCCTGGGACACCCGACAGATGTTTTTC. The gene calls are TRDV2 and TRDJ3, with D tentatively TRDD3 (5 bases). The CDR3 is made up of 18 amino acids. Germline CDR1 reads GEAIGNYY; CDR2 reads EKD. Trimming stripped 0 bases from V and 0 bases from J, with 11 bases between.

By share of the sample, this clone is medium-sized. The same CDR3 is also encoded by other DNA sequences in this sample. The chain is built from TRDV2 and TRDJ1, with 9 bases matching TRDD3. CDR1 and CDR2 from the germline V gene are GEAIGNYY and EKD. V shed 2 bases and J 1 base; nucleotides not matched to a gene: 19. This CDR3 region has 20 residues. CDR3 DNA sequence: TGTGCCTGTGACATACTGAAGGGGAACGCTGGGGGATTCCTCACCGATAAACTCATCTTT. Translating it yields CACDILKGNAGGFLTDKLIF.

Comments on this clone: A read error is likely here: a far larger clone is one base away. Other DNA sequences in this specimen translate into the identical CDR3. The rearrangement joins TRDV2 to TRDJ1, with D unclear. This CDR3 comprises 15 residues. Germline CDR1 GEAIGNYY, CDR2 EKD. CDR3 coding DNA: TGTGCCTGTGACACCGTTGGGCGCTACACCGACAAACTCATCTTT. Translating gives CACDTVGRYTDKLIF.

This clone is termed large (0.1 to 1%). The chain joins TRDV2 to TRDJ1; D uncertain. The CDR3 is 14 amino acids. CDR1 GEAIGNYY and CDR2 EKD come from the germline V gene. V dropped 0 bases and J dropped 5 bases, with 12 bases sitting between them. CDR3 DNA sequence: TGTGCCTGTGACACCTTATCCCACGGTGATAAACTCATCTTT. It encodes CACDTLSHGDKLIF.

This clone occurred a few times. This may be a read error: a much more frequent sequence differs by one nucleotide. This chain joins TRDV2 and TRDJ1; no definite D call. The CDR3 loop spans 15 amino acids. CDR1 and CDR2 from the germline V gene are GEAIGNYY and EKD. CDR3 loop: CACNTGPLRADKLIF. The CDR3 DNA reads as TGTGCCTGTAACACGGGGCCTCTAAGGGCCGATAAACTCATCTTT.

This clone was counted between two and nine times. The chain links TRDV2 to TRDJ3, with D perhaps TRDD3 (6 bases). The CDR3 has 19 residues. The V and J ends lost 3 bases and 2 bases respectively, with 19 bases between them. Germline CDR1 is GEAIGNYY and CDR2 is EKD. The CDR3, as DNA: TGTGCCTGTGACCGCTTGGGGGGCACTCGTGCCTGGGACACCCGACAGATGTTTTTC. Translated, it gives CACDRLGGTRAWDTRQMFF.

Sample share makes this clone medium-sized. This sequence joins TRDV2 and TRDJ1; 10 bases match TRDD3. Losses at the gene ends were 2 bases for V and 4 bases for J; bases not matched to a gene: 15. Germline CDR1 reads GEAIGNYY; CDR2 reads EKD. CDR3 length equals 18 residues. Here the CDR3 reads CACDNLSSEGDTLDKLIF. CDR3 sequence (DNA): TGTGCCTGTGACAACCTCTCCTCGGAGGGGGATACGCTCGATAAACTCATCTTT.

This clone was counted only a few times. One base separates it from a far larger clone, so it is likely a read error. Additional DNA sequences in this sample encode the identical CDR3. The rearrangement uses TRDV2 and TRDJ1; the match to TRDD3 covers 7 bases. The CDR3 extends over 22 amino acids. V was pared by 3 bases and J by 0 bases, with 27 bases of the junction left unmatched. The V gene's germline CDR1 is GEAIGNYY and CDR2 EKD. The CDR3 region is CACDGAAGGRNPGFKYTDKLIF. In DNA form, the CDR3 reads TGTGCCTGTGACGGTGCCGCTGGGGGGAGAAACCCGGGGTTCAAGTACACCGATAAACTCATCTTT.